This passage covers 5 T cell receptor beta chains from one sample sequenced in a study of cytomegalovirus exposure and HLA in healthy donors listed by TCRdb under 2017. The library relied on the immunoSEQ multiplex PCR assay. The multiplex PCR relied on a mix of 60 forward primers for TCR Vbeta segments and 13 reverse primers for TCR Jbeta segments. TCRdb holds this immuneACCESS table with in-frame rearrangements only. Some clones are missing; in checked studies, unresolved V genes explain under half, and the rest has no known cause. In this sample the table shows roughly 110,000 clones, more than 60% of which occur a single time. 2.5% of the sample is taken by the ten largest. Sequenced input: PBMCs. The origin of the receptors is a man between 40 and 49 years old in good health and CMV-seronegative.

With respect to this clone: Germline is not matched at one junction end, which may reflect a read error. This rearrangement joins TRBV7-8 to TRBJ1-2, with a weak D call TRBD1 (6 bases). The CDR3 runs to 15 residues. Germline CDR1 and CDR2: SGHVS and FQNEAQ. The DNA of the CDR3 is TGTGCCAGCAGCTCGACCAGGGGAATTCAGGATGGCTGCACCTTC. It codes for CASSSTRGIQDGCTF. The whole variable domain, remainder taken from reference TRBV7-8 and TRBJ1-2, is GAGVSQSPRYKVAKRGQDVALRCDPISGHVSLFWYQQALGQGPEFLTYFQNEAQLDKSGLPSDRFFAERPEGSVSTLKIQRTQQEDSAVYLCASSSTRGIQDGCTFGSGTRLTVV.

The chain links TRBV7-2 to TRBJ2-1; TRBD2 might be the D (5 bases). Deletions cut 6 bases from V and 8 bases from J, with 20 bases between. The CDR3 loop spans 15 amino acids. Germline CDR1 and CDR2: SGHTA and FQGNSA. The CDR3 reads CASRLSRLLGHEQFF. Written as DNA, the CDR3 is TGTGCCAGCAGACTTAGCAGACTATTAGGCCATGAGCAGTTCTTC.

This clone has just a few counts. The gene calls are TRBV7-8 and TRBJ2-7, with TRBD2 identical over 8 bases. The germline V gene encodes CDR1 SGHVS and CDR2 FQNEAQ. The J segment lost 2 bases and the V segment lost 3 bases, leaving 9 bases of the junction unmatched. This CDR3 spans 16 amino acids. CDR3 in amino acids: CASSFETGTRPYEQYF. The CDR3 nucleotides read TGTGCCAGCAGCTTTGAAACCGGGACTAGACCCTACGAGCAGTACTTC. Based on the CDR3 plus reference TRBV7-8 and TRBJ2-7, the full variable domain is GAGVSQSPRYKVAKRGQDVALRCDPISGHVSLFWYQQALGQGPEFLTYFQNEAQLDKSGLPSDRFFAERPEGSVSTLKIQRTQQEDSAVYLCASSFETGTRPYEQYFGPGTRLTVT.

CDR3 in DNA: TGTGCCAGCAGTCCACACAGGGGGCTTCAAGAGACCCAGTACTTC. It encodes CASSPHRGLQETQYF. This chain uses TRBV28 with TRBJ2-5; 9 positions match TRBD1. V lost 5 bases and J lost 2; bases outside the gene matches: 6. This CDR3 is 15 amino acids long. Germline V gene data show CDR1 as MDHEN and CDR2 as SYDVKM.

This chain uses TRBV2 with TRBJ2-1, with TRBD2 matching 11 bases. V was clipped by 10 bases and J by 0 bases; unmatched bases: 14. Germline V gene sequence: CDR1 SNHLY, CDR2 FYNNEI. CDR3 length equals 18 residues. This CDR3 reads CAIPRLAGGSPSYNEQFF. Here the CDR3 DNA reads TGTGCCATCCCCAGGCTAGCGGGGGGTTCCCCCTCCTACAATGAGCAGTTCTTC.